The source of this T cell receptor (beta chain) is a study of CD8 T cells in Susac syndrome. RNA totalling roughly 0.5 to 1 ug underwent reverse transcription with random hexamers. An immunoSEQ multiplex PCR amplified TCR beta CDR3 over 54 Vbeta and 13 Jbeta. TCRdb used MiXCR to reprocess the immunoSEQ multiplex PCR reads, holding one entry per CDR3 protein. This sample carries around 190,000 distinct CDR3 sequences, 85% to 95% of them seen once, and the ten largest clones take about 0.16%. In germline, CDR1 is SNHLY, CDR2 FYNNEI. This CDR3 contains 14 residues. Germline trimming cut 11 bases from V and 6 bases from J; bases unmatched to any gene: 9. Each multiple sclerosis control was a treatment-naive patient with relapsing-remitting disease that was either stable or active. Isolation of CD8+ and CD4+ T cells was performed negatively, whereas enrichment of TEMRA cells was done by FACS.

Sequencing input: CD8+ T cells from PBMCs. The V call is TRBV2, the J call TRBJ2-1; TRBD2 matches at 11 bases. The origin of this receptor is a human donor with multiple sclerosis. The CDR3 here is CAAIAGGPLNEQFF. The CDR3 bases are TGTGCCGCAATAGCGGGAGGGCCTCTCAATGAGCAGTTCTTC.